A single T cell receptor beta chain is shown here with its context. cDNA came from approximately 0.5 to 1 ug RNA primed by random hexamers. TCRdb reprocessed the immunoSEQ multiplex PCR reads via MiXCR and lists one record per CDR3 protein. The top ten hold around 0.07% of the sample, which has a few hundred thousand distinct CDR3 sequences, roughly 95% seen once. The CDR3 totals 15 residues. Germline V gene lookup returns CDR1 SNHLY and CDR2 FYNNEI. Unmatched junction bases numbered 7, after V lost 3 bases and J lost 6 bases. This record belongs to a study of CD8 T cells in Susac syndrome. The rearrangement joins TRBV2 to TRBJ2-3, with TRBD2 matching over 9 bases. The sequenced sample was CD4+ T cells from PBMCs. This sequence was found in a human donor with multiple sclerosis. CDR3 region: CASSDARGGRDTQYF. The CDR3 nucleotides read TGTGCCAGCAGTGATGCGCGGGGGGGCCGTGATACGCAGTATTTT.